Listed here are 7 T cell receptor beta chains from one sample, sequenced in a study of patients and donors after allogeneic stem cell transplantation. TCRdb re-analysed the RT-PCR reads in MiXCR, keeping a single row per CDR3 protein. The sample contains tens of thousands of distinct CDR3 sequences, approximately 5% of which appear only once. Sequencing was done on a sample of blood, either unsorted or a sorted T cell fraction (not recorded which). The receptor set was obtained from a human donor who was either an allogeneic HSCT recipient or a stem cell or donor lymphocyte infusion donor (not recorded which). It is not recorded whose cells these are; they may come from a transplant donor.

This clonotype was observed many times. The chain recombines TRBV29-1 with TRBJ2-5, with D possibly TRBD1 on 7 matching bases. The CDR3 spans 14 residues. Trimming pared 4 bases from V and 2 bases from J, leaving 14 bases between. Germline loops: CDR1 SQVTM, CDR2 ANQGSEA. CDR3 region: CSVGTTGVQETQYF. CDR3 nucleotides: TGCAGCGTTGGGACTACAGGGGTTCAAGAGACCCAGTACTTC.

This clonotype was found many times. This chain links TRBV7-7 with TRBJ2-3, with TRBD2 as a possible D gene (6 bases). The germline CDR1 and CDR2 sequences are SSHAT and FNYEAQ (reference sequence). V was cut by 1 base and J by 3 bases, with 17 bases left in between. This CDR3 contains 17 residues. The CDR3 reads CASSLGISGEGTDTQYF. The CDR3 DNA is TGTGCCAGCAGCTTAGGAATATCGGGAGAGGGAACAGATACGCAGTATTTT.

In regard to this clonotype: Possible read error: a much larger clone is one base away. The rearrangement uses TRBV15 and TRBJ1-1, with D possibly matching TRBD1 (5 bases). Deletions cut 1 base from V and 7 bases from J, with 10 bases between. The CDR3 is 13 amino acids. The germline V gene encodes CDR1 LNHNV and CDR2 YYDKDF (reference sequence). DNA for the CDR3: TGTGCCACCAGCAGAGTTTTTAGGGGTGAAGCTTTCTTT. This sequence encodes CATSRVFRGEAFF.

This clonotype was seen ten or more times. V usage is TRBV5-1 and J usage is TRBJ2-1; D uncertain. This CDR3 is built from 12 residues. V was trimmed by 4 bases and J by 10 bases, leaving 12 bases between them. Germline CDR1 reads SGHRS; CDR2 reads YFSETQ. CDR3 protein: CASSPTVHEQFF. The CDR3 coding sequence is TGCGCCAGCAGCCCGACGGTTCACGAGCAGTTCTTC.

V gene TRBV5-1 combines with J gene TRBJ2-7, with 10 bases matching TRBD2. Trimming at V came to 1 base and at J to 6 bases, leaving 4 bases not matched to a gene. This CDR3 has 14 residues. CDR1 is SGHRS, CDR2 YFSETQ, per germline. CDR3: CASSLSSGSLEQYF. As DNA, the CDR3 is TGCGCCAGCAGCTTGTCTAGCGGGAGTCTCGAGCAGTACTTC.

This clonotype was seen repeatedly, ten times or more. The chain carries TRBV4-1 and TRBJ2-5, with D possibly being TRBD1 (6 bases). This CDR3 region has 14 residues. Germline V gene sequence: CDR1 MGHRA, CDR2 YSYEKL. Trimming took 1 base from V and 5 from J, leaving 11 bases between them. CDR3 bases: TGCGCCAGCAGCCAAGTACAGGGCGTCGAGACCCAGTACTTC. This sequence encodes CASSQVQGVETQYF.

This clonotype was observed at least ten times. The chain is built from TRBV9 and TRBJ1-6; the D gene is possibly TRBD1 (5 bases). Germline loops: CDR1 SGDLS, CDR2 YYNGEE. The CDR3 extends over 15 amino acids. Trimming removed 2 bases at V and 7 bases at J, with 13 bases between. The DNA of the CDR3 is TGTGCCAGCAGCGTCGCCGGGGCAGAGAATTCACCCCTCCACTTT. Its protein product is CASSVAGAENSPLHF.